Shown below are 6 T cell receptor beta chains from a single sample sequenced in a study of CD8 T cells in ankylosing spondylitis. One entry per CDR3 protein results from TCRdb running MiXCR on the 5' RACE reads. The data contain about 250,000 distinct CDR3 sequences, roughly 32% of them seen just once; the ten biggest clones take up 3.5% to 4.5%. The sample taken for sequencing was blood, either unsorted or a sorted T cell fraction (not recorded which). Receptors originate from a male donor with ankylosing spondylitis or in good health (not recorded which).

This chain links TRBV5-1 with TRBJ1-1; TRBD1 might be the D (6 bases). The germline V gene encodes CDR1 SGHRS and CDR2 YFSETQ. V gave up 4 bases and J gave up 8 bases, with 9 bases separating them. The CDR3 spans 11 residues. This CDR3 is CASSADREAFF. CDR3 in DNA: TGCGCCAGCAGCGCCGACAGGGAAGCTTTCTTT.

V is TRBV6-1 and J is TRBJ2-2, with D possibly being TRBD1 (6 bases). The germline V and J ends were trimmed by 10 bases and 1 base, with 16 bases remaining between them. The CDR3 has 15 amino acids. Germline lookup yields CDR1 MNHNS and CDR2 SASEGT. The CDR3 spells CATRPGHLNTGELFF. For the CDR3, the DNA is TGTGCCACCCGCCCGGGACACCTGAACACCGGGGAGCTGTTTTTT.

The CDR3 bases are TGTGCCAGCAGTTCCCGGGGGGTCAACTACGAGCAGTACTTC. It specifies CASSSRGVNYEQYF. The chain joins TRBV12-3 or TRBV12-4 to TRBJ2-7; 7 positions match TRBD2. The trim removed 4 bases at V and 3 bases at J, leaving 6 bases unmatched. CDR3 size: 14 residues.

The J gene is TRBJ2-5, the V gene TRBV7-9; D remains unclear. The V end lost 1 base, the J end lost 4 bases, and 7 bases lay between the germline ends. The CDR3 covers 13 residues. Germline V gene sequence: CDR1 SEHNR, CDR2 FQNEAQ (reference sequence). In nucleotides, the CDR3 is TGTGCCAGCAGCTTAGTCGACGGAGAGACCCAGTACTTC. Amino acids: CASSLVDGETQYF. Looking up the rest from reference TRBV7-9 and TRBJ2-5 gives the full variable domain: DTGVSQNPRHKITKRGQNVTFRCDPISEHNRLYWYRQTLGQGPEFLTYFQNEAQLEKSRLLSDRFSAERPKGSFSTLEIQRTEQGDSAMYLCASSLVDGETQYFGPGTRLLVL.

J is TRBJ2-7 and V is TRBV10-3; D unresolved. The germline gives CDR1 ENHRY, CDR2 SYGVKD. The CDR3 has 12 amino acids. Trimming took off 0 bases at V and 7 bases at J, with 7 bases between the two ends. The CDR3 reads CAISESSWEQYF. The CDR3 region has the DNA TGTGCCATCAGTGAGTCGTCTTGGGAGCAGTACTTC.

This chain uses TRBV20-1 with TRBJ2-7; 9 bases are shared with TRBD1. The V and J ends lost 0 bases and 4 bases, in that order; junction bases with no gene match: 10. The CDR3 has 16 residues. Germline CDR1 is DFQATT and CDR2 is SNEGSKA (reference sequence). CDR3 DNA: TGCAGTGCTAGAGATCCCGGACAGGGGATTGAATACGAGCAGTACTTC. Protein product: CSARDPGQGIEYEQYF.